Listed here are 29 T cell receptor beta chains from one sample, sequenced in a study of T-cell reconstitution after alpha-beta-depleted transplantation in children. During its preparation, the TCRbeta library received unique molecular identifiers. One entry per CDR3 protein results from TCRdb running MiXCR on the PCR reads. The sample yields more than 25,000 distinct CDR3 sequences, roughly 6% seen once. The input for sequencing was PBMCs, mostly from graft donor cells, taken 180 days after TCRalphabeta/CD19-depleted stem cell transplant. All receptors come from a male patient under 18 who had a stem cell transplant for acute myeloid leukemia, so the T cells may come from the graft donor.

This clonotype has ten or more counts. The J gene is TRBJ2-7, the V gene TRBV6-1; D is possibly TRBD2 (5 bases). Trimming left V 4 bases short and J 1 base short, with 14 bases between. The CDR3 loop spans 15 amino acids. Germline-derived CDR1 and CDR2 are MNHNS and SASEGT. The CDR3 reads CASSAIRTGSYEQYF. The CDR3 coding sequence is TGTGCCAGCAGTGCGATCCGGACGGGGTCCTACGAGCAGTACTTC.

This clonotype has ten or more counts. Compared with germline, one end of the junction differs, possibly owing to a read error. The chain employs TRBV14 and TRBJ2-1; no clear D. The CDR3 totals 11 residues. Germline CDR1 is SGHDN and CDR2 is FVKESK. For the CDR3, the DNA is TGTGCCAGCAGCCACGGCTCCCGATTTGCCTTC. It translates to CASSHGSRFAF.

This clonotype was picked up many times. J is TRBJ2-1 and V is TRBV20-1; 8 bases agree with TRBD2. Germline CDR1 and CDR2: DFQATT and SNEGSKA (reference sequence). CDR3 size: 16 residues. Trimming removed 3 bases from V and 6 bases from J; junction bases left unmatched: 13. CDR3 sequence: CSARFPGLVSSNEQFF. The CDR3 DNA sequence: TGCAGTGCTAGGTTCCCGGGACTAGTTTCGAGCAATGAGCAGTTCTTC.

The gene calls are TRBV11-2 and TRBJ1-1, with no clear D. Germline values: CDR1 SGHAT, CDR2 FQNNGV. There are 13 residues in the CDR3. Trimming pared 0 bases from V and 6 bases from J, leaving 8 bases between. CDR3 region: CASSLDRLPEAFF. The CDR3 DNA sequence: TGTGCCAGCAGCTTAGATCGTCTACCTGAAGCTTTCTTT.

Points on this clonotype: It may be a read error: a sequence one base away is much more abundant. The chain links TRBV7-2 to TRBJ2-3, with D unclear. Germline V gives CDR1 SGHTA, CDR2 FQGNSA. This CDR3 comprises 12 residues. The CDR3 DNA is TGTGCCAGCAGTTACCTCACAGATGCGCAGTATTTT. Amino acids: CASSYLTDAQYF.

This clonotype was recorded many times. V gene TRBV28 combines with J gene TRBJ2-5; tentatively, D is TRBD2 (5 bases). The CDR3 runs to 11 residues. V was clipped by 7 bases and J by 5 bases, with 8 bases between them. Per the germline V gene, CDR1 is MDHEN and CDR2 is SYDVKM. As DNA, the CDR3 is TGTGCCAGCATGAGGGTGGAGACCCAGTACTTC. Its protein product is CASMRVETQYF.

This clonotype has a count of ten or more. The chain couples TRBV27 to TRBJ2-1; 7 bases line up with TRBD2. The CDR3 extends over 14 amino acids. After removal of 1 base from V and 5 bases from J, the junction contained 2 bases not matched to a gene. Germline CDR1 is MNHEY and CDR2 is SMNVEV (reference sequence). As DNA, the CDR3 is TGTGCCAGCAGTTTATGGACTAGTAACAATGAGCAGTTCTTC. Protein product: CASSLWTSNNEQFF.

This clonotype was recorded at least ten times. In nucleotides, the CDR3 is TGTGCCAGCAGCCAAGTGAGCGGGCGGTATGAGCAGTTCTTC. As protein: CASSQVSGRYEQFF. The rearrangement joins TRBV3-1 to TRBJ2-1; D may be TRBD2 (6 bases). Germline V CDR1 and CDR2: LGHDT, YNNKEL (reference sequence). V dropped 1 base and J dropped 8 bases, with 12 bases sitting between them. The CDR3 totals 14 residues.

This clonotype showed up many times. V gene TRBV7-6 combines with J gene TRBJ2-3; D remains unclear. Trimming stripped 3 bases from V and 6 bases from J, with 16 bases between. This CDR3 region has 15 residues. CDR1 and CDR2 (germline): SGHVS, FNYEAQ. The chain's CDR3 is CASSFYSPAADTQYF. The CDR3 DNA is TGTGCCAGCAGCTTTTACTCTCCGGCGGCCGATACGCAGTATTTT.

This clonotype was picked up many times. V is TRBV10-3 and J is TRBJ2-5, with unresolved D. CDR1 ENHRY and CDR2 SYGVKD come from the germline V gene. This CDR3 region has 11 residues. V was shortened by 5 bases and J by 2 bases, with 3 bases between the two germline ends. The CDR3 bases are TGTGCCATCAGTTTTCAAGAGACCCAGTACTTC. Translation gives CAISFQETQYF.

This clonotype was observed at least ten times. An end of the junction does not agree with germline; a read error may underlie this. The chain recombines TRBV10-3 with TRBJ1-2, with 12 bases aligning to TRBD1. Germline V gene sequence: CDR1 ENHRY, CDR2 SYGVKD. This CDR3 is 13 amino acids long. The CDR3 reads CAISAGTGGERAF. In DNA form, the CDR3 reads TGTGCCATCAGTGCTGGGACAGGGGGCGAAAGGGCCTTC.

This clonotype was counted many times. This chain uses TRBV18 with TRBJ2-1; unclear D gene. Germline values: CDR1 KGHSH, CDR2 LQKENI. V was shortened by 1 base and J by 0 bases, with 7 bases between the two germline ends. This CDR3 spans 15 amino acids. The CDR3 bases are TGTGCCAGCTCACCACTTGGGTTCTCCTACAATGAGCAGTTCTTC. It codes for CASSPLGFSYNEQFF.

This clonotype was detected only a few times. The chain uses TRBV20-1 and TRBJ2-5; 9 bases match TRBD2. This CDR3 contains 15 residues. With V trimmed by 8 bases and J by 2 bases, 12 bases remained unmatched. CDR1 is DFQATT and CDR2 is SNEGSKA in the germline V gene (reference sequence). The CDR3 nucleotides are TGCAGTTGTTACCGGGGACTAGCCGCTCAAGAGACCCAGTACTTC. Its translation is CSCYRGLAAQETQYF.

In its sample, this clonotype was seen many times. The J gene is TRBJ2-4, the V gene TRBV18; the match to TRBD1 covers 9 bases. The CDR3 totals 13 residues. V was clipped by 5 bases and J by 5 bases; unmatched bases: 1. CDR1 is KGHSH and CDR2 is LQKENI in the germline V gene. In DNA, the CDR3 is TGTGCCAGCTCAAGGACAGGGGAAAACATTCAGTACTTC. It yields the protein CASSRTGENIQYF.

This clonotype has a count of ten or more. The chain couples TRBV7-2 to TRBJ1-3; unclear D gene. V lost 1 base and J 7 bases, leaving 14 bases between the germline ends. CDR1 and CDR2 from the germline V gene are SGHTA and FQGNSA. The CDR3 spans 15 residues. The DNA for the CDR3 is TGTGCCAGCAGCTTAGGATCGGGTGGAGTCAACACCATATATTTT. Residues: CASSLGSGGVNTIYF.

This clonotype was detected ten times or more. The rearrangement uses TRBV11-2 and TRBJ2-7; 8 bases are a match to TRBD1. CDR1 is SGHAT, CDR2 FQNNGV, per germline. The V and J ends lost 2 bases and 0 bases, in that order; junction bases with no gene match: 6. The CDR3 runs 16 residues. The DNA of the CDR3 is TGTGCCAGCAGCTTAAGAGGACAGGGTCTCTCCTACGAGCAGTACTTC. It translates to CASSLRGQGLSYEQYF.

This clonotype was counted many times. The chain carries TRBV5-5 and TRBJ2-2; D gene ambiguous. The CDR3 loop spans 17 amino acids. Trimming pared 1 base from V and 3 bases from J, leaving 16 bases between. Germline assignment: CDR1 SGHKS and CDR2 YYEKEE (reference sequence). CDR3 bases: TGTGCCAGCAGCTTGTTTATACAGCCGCAAGACACCGGGGAGCTGTTTTTT. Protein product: CASSLFIQPQDTGELFF.

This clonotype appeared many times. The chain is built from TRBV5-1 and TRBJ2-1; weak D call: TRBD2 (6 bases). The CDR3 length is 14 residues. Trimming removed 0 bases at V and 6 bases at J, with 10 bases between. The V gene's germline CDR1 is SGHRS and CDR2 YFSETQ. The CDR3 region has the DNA TGCGCCAGCAGCTTGGAGGGGACTTTCAATGAGCAGTTCTTC. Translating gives CASSLEGTFNEQFF.

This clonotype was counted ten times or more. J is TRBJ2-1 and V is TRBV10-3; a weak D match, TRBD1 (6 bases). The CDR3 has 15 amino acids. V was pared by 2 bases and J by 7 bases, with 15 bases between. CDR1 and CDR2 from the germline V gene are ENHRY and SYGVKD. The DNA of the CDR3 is TGTGCCATCAGTGAGAACAGGGACATTAGGAATGAGCAGTTCTTC. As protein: CAISENRDIRNEQFF.

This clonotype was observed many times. The CDR3 DNA follows: TGTGCCAGCAGCCAAGACTTGGGGATGCGGGGCTACACCTTC. Translated: CASSQDLGMRGYTF. The V call is TRBV3-1, the J call TRBJ1-2; D gene ambiguous. V was pared by 0 bases and J by 8 bases, with 13 bases between. CDR1 and CDR2 from the germline V gene are LGHDT and YNNKEL (reference sequence). This CDR3 comprises 14 residues.

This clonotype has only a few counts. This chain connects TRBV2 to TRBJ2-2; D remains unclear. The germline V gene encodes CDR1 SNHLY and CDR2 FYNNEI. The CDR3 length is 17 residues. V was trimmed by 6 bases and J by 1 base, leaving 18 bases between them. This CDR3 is CASRRPVGLGNTGELFF. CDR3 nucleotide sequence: TGTGCCAGCAGGCGGCCGGTCGGGCTTGGGAACACCGGGGAGCTGTTTTTT.

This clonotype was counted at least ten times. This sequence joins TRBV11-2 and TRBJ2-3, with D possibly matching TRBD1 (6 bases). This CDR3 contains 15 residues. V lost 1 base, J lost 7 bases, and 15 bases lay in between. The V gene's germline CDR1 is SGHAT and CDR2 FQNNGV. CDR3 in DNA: TGTGCCAGCAGCTTAGTAGGTGGGGGCCTGAATACGCAGTATTTT. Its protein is CASSLVGGGLNTQYF.

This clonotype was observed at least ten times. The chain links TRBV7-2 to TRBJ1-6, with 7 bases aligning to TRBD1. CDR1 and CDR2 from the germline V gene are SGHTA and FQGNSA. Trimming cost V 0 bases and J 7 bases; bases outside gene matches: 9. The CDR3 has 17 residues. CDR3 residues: CASSLAKTGFDNSPLHF. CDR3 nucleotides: TGTGCCAGCAGCTTAGCAAAGACAGGGTTCGACAATTCACCCCTCCACTTT.

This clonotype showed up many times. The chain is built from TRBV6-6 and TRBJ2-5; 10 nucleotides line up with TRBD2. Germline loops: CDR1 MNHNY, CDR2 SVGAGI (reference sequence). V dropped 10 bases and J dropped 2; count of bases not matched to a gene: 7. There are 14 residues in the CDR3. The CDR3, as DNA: TGTGCCACAGGTAGCGGGGGGACACAAGAGACCCAGTACTTC. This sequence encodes CATGSGGTQETQYF.

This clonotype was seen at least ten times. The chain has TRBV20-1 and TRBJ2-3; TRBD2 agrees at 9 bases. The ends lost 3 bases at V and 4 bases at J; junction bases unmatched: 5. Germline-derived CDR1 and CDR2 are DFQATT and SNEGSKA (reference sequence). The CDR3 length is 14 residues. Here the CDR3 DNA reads TGCAGTGCTAGTCGGCTAGCGGGGCCAGATACGCAGTATTTT. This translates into CSASRLAGPDTQYF.

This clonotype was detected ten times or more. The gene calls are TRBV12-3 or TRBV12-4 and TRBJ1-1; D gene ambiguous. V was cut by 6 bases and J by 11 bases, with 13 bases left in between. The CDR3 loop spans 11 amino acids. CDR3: CASSPGIGAFF. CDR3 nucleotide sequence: TGTGCCAGCAGCCCCGGGATCGGGGCTTTCTTT.

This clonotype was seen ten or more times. Written as DNA, the CDR3 is TGTGCCAGCAGTGCACACTACAACTACAATGAGCAGTTCTTC. Translation gives CASSAHYNYNEQFF. V and J are TRBV7-2 and TRBJ2-1; no clear D gene. Germline V gene sequence: CDR1 SGHTA, CDR2 FQGNSA. CDR3 length: 14 amino acids. V lost 6 bases to trimming and J lost 3 bases, with 12 bases between them.

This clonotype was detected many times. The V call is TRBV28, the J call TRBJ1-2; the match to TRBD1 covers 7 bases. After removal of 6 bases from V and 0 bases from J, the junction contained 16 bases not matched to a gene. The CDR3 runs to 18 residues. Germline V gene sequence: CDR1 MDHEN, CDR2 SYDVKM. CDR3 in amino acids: CASRPNPFGTEANYGYTF. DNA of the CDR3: TGTGCCAGCAGACCAAACCCCTTCGGGACAGAAGCTAACTATGGCTACACCTTC.

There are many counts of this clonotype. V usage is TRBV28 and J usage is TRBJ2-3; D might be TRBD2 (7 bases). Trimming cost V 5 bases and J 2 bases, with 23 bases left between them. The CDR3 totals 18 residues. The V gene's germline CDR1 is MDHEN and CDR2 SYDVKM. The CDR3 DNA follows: TGTGCCAGCAGTCCCCCGTGGGGGGGCGGTCCCCCCACAGATACGCAGTATTTT. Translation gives CASSPPWGGGPPTDTQYF. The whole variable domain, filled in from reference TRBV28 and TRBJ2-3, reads DVKVTQSSRYLVKRTGEKVFLECVQDMDHENMFWYRQDPGLGLRLIYFSYDVKMKEKGDIPEGYSVSREKKERFSLILESASTNQTSMYLCASSPPWGGGPPTDTQYFGPGTRLTVL.